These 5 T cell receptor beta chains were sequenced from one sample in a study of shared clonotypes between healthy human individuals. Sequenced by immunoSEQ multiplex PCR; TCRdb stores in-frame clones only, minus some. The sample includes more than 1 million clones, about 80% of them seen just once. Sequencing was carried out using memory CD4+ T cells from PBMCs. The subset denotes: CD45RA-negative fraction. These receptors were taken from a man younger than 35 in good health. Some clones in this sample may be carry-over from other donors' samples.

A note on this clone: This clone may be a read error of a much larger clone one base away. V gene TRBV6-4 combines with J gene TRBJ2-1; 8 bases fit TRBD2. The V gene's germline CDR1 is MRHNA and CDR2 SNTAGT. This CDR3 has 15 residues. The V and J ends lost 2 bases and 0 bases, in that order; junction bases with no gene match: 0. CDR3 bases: TGTGCCAGCAGTGACCTAGCGGGCTCCTACAATGAGCAGTTCTTC. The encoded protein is CASSDLAGSYNEQFF.

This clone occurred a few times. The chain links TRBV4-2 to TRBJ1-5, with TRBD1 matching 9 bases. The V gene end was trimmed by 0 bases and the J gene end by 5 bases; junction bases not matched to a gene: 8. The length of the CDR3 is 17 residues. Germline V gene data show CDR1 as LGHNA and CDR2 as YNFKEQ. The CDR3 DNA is TGTGCCAGCAGCCAAGATTCGACAGGGGGAGGATATCAGCCCCAGCATTTT. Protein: CASSQDSTGGGYQPQHF.

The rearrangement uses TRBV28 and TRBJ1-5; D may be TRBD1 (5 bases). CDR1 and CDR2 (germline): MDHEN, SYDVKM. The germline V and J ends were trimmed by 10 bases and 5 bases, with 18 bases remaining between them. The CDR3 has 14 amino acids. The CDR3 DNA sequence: TGTGCCACAGGCTCTTGGACACCCCATCAGCCCCAGCATTTT. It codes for CATGSWTPHQPQHF.

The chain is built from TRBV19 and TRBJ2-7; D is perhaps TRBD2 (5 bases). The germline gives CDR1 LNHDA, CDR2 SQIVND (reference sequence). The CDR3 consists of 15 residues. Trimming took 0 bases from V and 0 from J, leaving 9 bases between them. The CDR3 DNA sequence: TGTGCCAGTAGTATAGAGGCGGGCCTCTCCTACGAGCAGTACTTC. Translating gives CASSIEAGLSYEQYF.

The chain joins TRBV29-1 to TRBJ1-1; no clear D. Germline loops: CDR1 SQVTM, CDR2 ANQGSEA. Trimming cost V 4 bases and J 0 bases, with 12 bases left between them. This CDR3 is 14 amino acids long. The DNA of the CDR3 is TGCAGCGTTGGGACCCACTTCATGAACACTGAAGCTTTCTTT. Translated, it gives CSVGTHFMNTEAFF.